This is a list of T cell receptor beta chains from one sample in a study of blood T cell repertoires in COVID-19. Using immunoSEQ multiplex PCR, the repertoire was profiled, and TCRdb retains in-frame clones only, with some absent. The sample shows 150,000 to 200,000 clones, 80% to 90% of them seen only once. The specimen sequenced was peripheral blood. All receptors come from a man between 18 and 35 years old who had recovered from COVID-19. The CDR3 runs from the conserved cysteine through the conserved F or W. The D gene is left open where the match is weak. A clone size is listed for some rows: how often the clone was seen (once, few, many), or a class if it is expanded.

TRBV10-1,TRBJ2-1,NA,NA,TGCGCCAGCAGTGATTCAGACTCTGGGGAGCAGTTCTTC,CASSDSDSGEQFF
TRBV6-6,TRBJ2-7,TRBD2,NA,TGTGCCAGCAGTTACGACGTAGCGGGAGAGATCTACGAGCAGTACTTC,CASSYDVAGEIYEQYF
TRBV9,TRBJ2-7,NA,NA,TGTGCCAGCAGCAACCAACCGGAGGCCCGCGTTTACGAGCAGTACTTC,CASSNQPEARVYEQYF
TRBV10-3,TRBJ2-5,NA,NA,TGTGCCATCAGACACGACCTCGGGTCAAAAGAGACCCAGTACTTC,CAIRHDLGSKETQYF
TRBV5-5,TRBJ1-3,NA,NA,TGTGCCAGCAGCTCGGTATCGAACACCATATATTTT,CASSSVSNTIYF
TRBV6-2/TRBV6-3,TRBJ1-5,TRBD1,NA,TGTGCCAGCAGTGTGGGGACAGGGGTTCAGCCCCAGCATTTT,CASSVGTGVQPQHF
TRBV12-5,TRBJ2-5,TRBD2,once,TGTGCTAGTGGTTTGGGGACTAGCGGTAATAAGACCCAGTACTTC,CASGLGTSGNKTQYF
TRBV5-4,TRBJ2-7,NA,few,TGTGCCAGCAGTCGGGATTCCTACGAGCAGTACTTC,CASSRDSYEQYF
TRBV18,TRBJ2-7,TRBD1,NA,TGTGCCAGCTCACCCTTGGGACAGGATGAGCAGTACTTC,CASSPLGQDEQYF
TRBV3-1/TRBV3-2,TRBJ1-2,NA,NA,TGTGCCAGCAGCCCTTCATACATAAATGGCTACACCTTC,CASSPSYINGYTF
TRBV7-2,TRBJ2-1,TRBD2,NA,TGTGCCAGCAACTCACTAGCGGGAGTAGTCAATGAGCAGTTCTTC,CASNSLAGVVNEQFF
TRBV21-1,TRBJ2-7,NA,NA,TGTGCCGGGGGGCGGACTAGCGGGAAAGGGGTCGTATACGAGCAGTACTTC,CAGGRTSGKGVVYEQYF
TRBV10-2,TRBJ1-2,NA,NA,TGCGCCAGCAGTGAGTCTACAGGGATCTATGGCTACACCTTC,CASSESTGIYGYTF
TRBV27,TRBJ2-5,TRBD2,NA,TGTGCCAGCAGTTTAAATCAGGGACTAGCGGGACGGGAGACCCAGTACTTC,CASSLNQGLAGRETQYF
TRBV5-1,TRBJ2-5,NA,NA,TGCGCCAGCAGTACGACAGCCGGGCAAGAGACCCAGTACTTC,CASSTTAGQETQYF
TRBV19,TRBJ2-1,TRBD2,NA,TGTGCCAGTAGTTCGCAAGCGGGAGTCTCCTACAATGAGCAGTTCTTC,CASSSQAGVSYNEQFF
TRBV18,TRBJ1-1,NA,NA,TGTGCCAGCTCACCAAGGGAGGAGACTGAAGCTTTCTTT,CASSPREETEAFF
TRBV7-2,TRBJ2-7,NA,NA,TGTGCCAGCAGCTTAGCGGGGACGGGGGGCTTGACCTACGAGCAGTACTTC,CASSLAGTGGLTYEQYF
TRBV6-5,TRBJ2-1,NA,NA,TGTGCCAGCAGTTTCGACGGGTCACCTTACAATGAGCAGTTCTTC,CASSFDGSPYNEQFF
TRBV19,TRBJ1-6,NA,NA,TGTGCCAGTAGTATAGATCTGAGGAATTCACCCCTCCACTTT,CASSIDLRNSPLHF
TRBV28,TRBJ1-4,NA,NA,TGTGCCAGCAGTTTTCAGGGTTCTCGTGCTGAAAAACTGTTTTTT,CASSFQGSRAEKLFF
TRBV27,TRBJ1-2,NA,NA,TGTGCCAGTTCGTGGGGCAAGTACTATGGCTACACCTTC,CASSWGKYYGYTF
TRBV6-1,TRBJ1-6,TRBD1,NA,TGTGCCAGCAGTGAATGGGACAGGGAAAATTCACCCCTCCACTTT,CASSEWDRENSPLHF
TRBV20-1,TRBJ2-1,NA,NA,TGCAGTGCTGGGGGGAATGAGCAGTTCTTC,CSAGGNEQFF
TRBV7-9,TRBJ2-7,NA,NA,TGTGCCAGCAGCCCCCTAGGGTCTAGCGTACCGCTTCCTACGTGGGAGCAGTACTTC,CASSPLGSSVPLPTWEQYF
TRBV4-3,TRBJ2-7,NA,NA,TGCGCCAGCAGCCAAGATCCTCCGATGGCGGGCCTCTCCTACGAGCAGTACTTC,CASSQDPPMAGLSYEQYF
TRBV6-5,TRBJ2-1,NA,NA,TGTGCCAGCAGTTATCGGGGGACGAGCTCCTACAATGAGCAGTTCTTC,CASSYRGTSSYNEQFF
TRBV7-2,TRBJ1-6,TRBD1,NA,TGTGCCAGCAGCTTCGGGACAGTTAATTCACCCCTCCACTTT,CASSFGTVNSPLHF
TRBV3-1/TRBV3-2,TRBJ2-7,NA,NA,TGTGCCAGCAGCCATGATTTCGGCGTCGGGAACTACGAGCAGTACTTC,CASSHDFGVGNYEQYF
TRBV19,TRBJ1-2,NA,once,TGTGCCAGTAGTATCTTTACCGGGACTGGAGGAGGTCGTGGCTACACCTTC,CASSIFTGTGGGRGYTF
TRBV5-6,TRBJ2-1,TRBD1,few,TGTGCCAGCAGCTTGGGACAGGGGGATGGGAACAATGAGCAGTTCTTC,CASSLGQGDGNNEQFF
TRBV12-5,TRBJ2-7,NA,NA,TGTGCTAGTGGTTTCTACTACGAGCAGTACTTC,CASGFYYEQYF
TRBV10-3,TRBJ2-3,TRBD2,NA,TGTGCCATCAGCTCCGGGACTAGCGGAAATTCAGATACGCAGTATTTT,CAISSGTSGNSDTQYF
TRBV18,TRBJ1-1,TRBD1,NA,TGTGCCAGCTCATCTACAGGGGGGAACACTGAAGCTTTCTTT,CASSSTGGNTEAFF
TRBV24-1,TRBJ2-7,NA,NA,TGTGCCACCAGTGACCCCCCTTTCTACGAGCAGTACTTC,CATSDPPFYEQYF
TRBV15,TRBJ1-6,TRBD1,NA,TGTGCCACCAGCAGACAGGGGGATTCACCCCTCCACTTT,CATSRQGDSPLHF
TRBV6-2/TRBV6-3,TRBJ2-3,TRBD2,NA,TGTGCCAGCAGTTCCCCGGGAGCGGGAGGTGCCGATACGCAGTATTTT,CASSSPGAGGADTQYF
TRBV6-2/TRBV6-3,TRBJ2-7,NA,few,TGTGCCAGCAGTTCTTCACAGTGGGTCGAGCAGTACTTC,CASSSSQWVEQYF
TRBV4-1,TRBJ2-3,TRBD1,NA,TGCGCCAGCAGCCGCTTTACAGGGGCTACGGGGTCAGATACGCAGTATTTT,CASSRFTGATGSDTQYF
TRBV11-2,TRBJ2-1,NA,NA,TGTGCCAGCAGCTTACCGGGTCATGGGCAGTTCTTC,CASSLPGHGQFF
TRBV3-1/TRBV3-2,TRBJ2-3,TRBD1,NA,TGTGCCAGCAGCCAAGTATTACAGGGGAATACGCAGTATTTT,CASSQVLQGNTQYF
TRBV6-2/TRBV6-3,TRBJ1-1,NA,NA,TGTGCCAGCAGTTCCCTGCGGGGGCCTAACACTGAAGCTTTCTTT,CASSSLRGPNTEAFF
TRBV12-3/TRBV12-4,TRBJ1-1,NA,NA,TGTGCCAGCAGTTATTCCCCGCCAGCTGAAGCTTTCTTT,CASSYSPPAEAFF
TRBV7-8,TRBJ1-5,NA,NA,TGTGCCAGCAGCTTAGCAGCCGGGATCAATCAGCCCCAGCATTTT,CASSLAAGINQPQHF
TRBV7-9,TRBJ1-1,NA,NA,TGTGCCAGCAGCCTAAACAGGTTGGTGAACACTGAAGCTTTCTTT,CASSLNRLVNTEAFF
TRBV5-1,TRBJ2-4,TRBD1,NA,TGCGCCAGCAGCTTGTTAGACAGGGGTTTAAACATTCAGTACTTC,CASSLLDRGLNIQYF